This TCR beta chain was found in a study of CD4+ T cells in melanoma. Overall study results and limits: Neoantigen-specific CD4+ T cells in melanoma reportedly had diverse differentiation states. CD8+ T cell, macrophage and B cell function reportedly correlated with neoantigen-specific CD4+ T cells.

This clone was seen more than once but under ten times. Antigen: not known. The CDR3 spans 14 residues. In germline, CDR1 is SQVTM, CDR2 ANQGSEA. Trimming removed 4 bases at V and 6 bases at J, with 18 bases between. TCRdb keeps only in-frame clones here, not all; method: immunoSEQ multiplex PCR. Of about 21,000 clones in the sample, roughly 78% were seen once. V is TRBV29-1 and J is TRBJ1-1; D is possibly TRBD1 (5 bases). This receptor was identified in a human donor with melanoma. The CDR3 bases are TGCAGCGTTGCTCCGGACAATAATCTCCCTGAAGCTTTCTTT. It yields the protein CSVAPDNNLPEAFF.